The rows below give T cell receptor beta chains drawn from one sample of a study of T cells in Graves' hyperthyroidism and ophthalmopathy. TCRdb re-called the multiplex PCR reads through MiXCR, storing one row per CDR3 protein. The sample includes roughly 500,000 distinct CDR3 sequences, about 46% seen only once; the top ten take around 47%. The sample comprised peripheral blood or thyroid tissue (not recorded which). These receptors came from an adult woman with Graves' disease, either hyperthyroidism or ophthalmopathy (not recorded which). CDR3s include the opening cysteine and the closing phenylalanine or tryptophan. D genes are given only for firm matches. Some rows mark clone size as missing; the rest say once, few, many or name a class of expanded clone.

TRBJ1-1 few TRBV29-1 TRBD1 TGCAGCGGCATGGACAGGGCGGATGAAGCTTTCTTT CSGMDRADEAFF
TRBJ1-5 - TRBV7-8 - TGTGCCAGCAGCTTAGAGAGAATAGGGGGCAATCAGCCCCAGCATTTT CASSLERIGGNQPQHF
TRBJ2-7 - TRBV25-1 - TGTGCCAGCCCTTGGGTCTCGGGCTCCTACGAGCAGTACTTC CASPWVSGSYEQYF
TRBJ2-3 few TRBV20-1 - TGCAGTGCCAAACTAGAGAAAGATACGCAGTATTTT CSAKLEKDTQYF
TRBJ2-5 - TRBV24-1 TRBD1 TGTGCCACCAGCGATTTGTCCGGGACAGGGGAGACCCAGTACTTC CATSDLSGTGETQYF
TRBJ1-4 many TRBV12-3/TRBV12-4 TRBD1 TGTGCCAGCAGTTCGGGGACAGGAATCCTGTTTTTT CASSSGTGILFF
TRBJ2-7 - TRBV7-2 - TGTGCCAGCAGCTTCACGACAGGCCACTACGAGCAGTACTTC CASSFTTGHYEQYF
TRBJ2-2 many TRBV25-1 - TGTGCCAGCAGTGAAACGACAAACTTAAACACCGGGGAGCTGTTTTTT CASSETTNLNTGELFF
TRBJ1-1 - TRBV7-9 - TGTGCCAGCAGTTTAAGCGGGGGGGACACTGAAGCTTTCTTT CASSLSGGDTEAFF
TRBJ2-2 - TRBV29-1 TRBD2 TGCAGCGTTGAAGGGATAGCGGGAGCGGGGACCGGGGAGCTGTTTTTT CSVEGIAGAGTGELFF
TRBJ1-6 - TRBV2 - TGTGCCAGCAGCCAGGGGATCAGTTCACCCCTCCACTTT CASSQGISSPLHF
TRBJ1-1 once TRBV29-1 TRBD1 TGCAGCGTGAGAGGGACAGAGAACACTGAAGCTTTCTTT CSVRGTENTEAFF
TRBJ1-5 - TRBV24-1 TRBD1 TGTGCCACCAGTGAAGGACAGGGCCTGGAGCCCCAGCATTTT CATSEGQGLEPQHF
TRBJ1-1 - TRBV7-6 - TGTGCCAGCAGCGTTCCTAGGGGGAGGCCTGAAGCTTTCTTT CASSVPRGRPEAFF
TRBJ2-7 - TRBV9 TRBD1 TGTGCCAGCAGCGCACAGGGGGCGAAAGACGAGCAGTACTTC CASSAQGAKDEQYF
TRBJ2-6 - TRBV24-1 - TGTGCCACCAGTGACCAATCCGGGGCCAACGTCCTGACTTTC CATSDQSGANVLTF
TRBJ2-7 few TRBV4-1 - TGCGCCAGCAGCCAAAGTGGGGGCCCAGGGACTCGACCCTCCTACGAGCAGTACTTC CASSQSGGPGTRPSYEQYF